One and the same sample provided the 27 T cell receptor beta chains below, sequenced in a study of CD8 T cells in Susac syndrome. The RNA, about 0.5 to 1 ug, was put through reverse transcription using random hexamers. TCRdb recomputed calls from the immunoSEQ multiplex PCR reads with MiXCR, one row per CDR3 protein. The table records some 150,000 distinct CDR3 sequences, 95% of them present only once. Sequenced input: CD4+ T cells from PBMCs. These receptors were collected from a human donor with Susac syndrome.

V is TRBV2 and J is TRBJ2-1, with no clear D. This CDR3 is built from 12 residues. Germline CDR1 SNHLY, CDR2 FYNNEI. V was cut by 3 bases and J by 5 bases, with 5 bases left in between. The CDR3 DNA sequence: TGTGCCAGCAGTGAGCGTCACAATGAGCAGTTCTTC. It translates to CASSERHNEQFF.

This clonotype is a singleton in its sample. This sequence joins TRBV6-2 or TRBV6-3 and TRBJ2-2, with 11 bases lining up with TRBD2. The CDR3 loop spans 16 amino acids. Germline V CDR1 and CDR2: MNHEY, SVGEGT. J lost 2 bases, V lost 7 bases, and 6 bases had no gene match. The CDR3 DNA reads TGTGCCAGCACCCAACTAGCGGGAGTCAACACCGGGGAGCTGTTTTTT. Translation gives CASTQLAGVNTGELFF.

The V call is TRBV9, the J call TRBJ2-5, with 10 bases that match TRBD2. Unmatched junction bases numbered 9, after V lost 2 bases and J lost 2 bases. This CDR3 is built from 17 residues. The germline V gene encodes CDR1 SGDLS and CDR2 YYNGEE. The CDR3 bases are TGTGCCAGCAGCGTCGGAGCGGGAGGGCGGGGGCAAGAGACCCAGTACTTC. Amino acids: CASSVGAGGRGQETQYF.

The genes are TRBV12-3 or TRBV12-4 and TRBJ1-2, with 8 bases lining up with TRBD1. V gave up 6 bases and J gave up 3 bases; unmatched junction bases: 15. This CDR3 region has 17 residues. CDR3 nucleotide sequence: TGTGCCAGCAGGGAAGGAGCAGGGGGCGTGAATCACTATGGCTACACCTTC. This sequence encodes CASREGAGGVNHYGYTF.

This chain uses TRBV5-1 with TRBJ2-3; D possibly uses TRBD1 or TRBD2 (5 bases each). Trimming shortened V by 1 base and J by 0 bases, and 12 bases separated the two germline ends. Germline V gene data show CDR1 as SGHRS and CDR2 as YFSETQ. This CDR3 has 16 residues. The CDR3 DNA sequence: TGCGCCAGCAGCTTGACGGGGACCCCTAGCACAGATACGCAGTATTTT. Its protein is CASSLTGTPSTDTQYF. The full variable domain, completed using reference TRBV5-1 and TRBJ2-3, is KAGVTQTPRYLIKTRGQQVTLSCSPISGHRSVSWYQQTPGQGLQFLFEYFSETQRNKGNFPGRFSGRQFSNSRSEMNVSTLELGDSALYLCASSLTGTPSTDTQYFGPGTRLTVL.

The chain employs TRBV4-3 and TRBJ1-1, with D possibly matching TRBD1 (5 bases). The germline CDR1 and CDR2 sequences are LGHNA and YSLEER. This CDR3 region has 14 residues. V lost 0 bases and J 4 bases, leaving 9 bases between the germline ends. Here the CDR3 reads CASSQDWGSTEAFF. CDR3 nucleotide sequence: TGCGCCAGCAGCCAAGATTGGGGGAGCACTGAAGCTTTCTTT.

This chain uses TRBV5-4 with TRBJ1-2, with 9 positions matching TRBD1. The CDR3 sequence is 15 residues long. V lost 4 bases and J lost 1; bases outside the gene matches: 5. Germline V gives CDR1 SGHNT, CDR2 YYREEE (reference sequence). The CDR3 region is CASSPGTGINYGYTF. CDR3 nucleotide sequence: TGTGCCAGCAGCCCCGGGACAGGGATTAACTATGGCTACACCTTC.

The chain carries TRBV2 and TRBJ2-7; D remains ambiguous. This CDR3 has 11 residues. V was pared by 4 bases and J by 7 bases, with 8 bases between. Looked up from germline, CDR1 is SNHLY and CDR2 is FYNNEI. The DNA for the CDR3 is TGTGCCAGCAGTGCCCGCTTAGAGCAGTACTTC. Protein sequence: CASSARLEQYF. The full variable domain, in which reference TRBV2 and TRBJ2-7 provide the parts outside the CDR3, is EPEVTQTPSHQVTQMGQEVILRCVPISNHLYFYWYRQILGQKVEFLVSFYNNEISEKSEIFDDQFSVERPDGSNFTLKIRSTKLEDSAMYFCASSARLEQYFGPGTRLTVT.

This clonotype was counted a single time. This sequence joins TRBV2 and TRBJ1-3, with TRBD1 identical over 8 bases. V gave up 8 bases and J gave up 2 bases; unmatched junction bases: 8. Looked up from germline, CDR1 is SNHLY and CDR2 is FYNNEI. The CDR3 totals 15 residues. In DNA, the CDR3 is TGTGCCAGCCAGGGAACAGGGGGAGCTGGAAACACCATATATTTT. Protein sequence: CASQGTGGAGNTIYF.

The rearrangement uses TRBV29-1 and TRBJ1-2; TRBD1 might be the D (6 bases). The CDR3 runs to 13 residues. Germline V gene lookup returns CDR1 SQVTM and CDR2 ANQGSEA. V was trimmed by 5 bases and J by 7 bases, leaving 17 bases between them. The CDR3 DNA is TGCAGCGTTTTTTCGGACAGCCCGAGTGGCTACACCTTC. Amino acid sequence: CSVFSDSPSGYTF.

V is TRBV28 and J is TRBJ2-7, with 7 bases lining up with TRBD2. Germline V gene data show CDR1 as MDHEN and CDR2 as SYDVKM. This CDR3 comprises 13 residues. V gave up 5 bases and J gave up 3 bases; unmatched junction bases: 4. The CDR3 spells CASSQTSDYEQYF. The CDR3 nucleotides are TGTGCCAGCAGTCAAACTAGCGACTACGAGCAGTACTTC. Supplemented by reference TRBV28 and TRBJ2-7, the full variable domain reads DVKVTQSSRYLVKRTGEKVFLECVQDMDHENMFWYRQDPGLGLRLIYFSYDVKMKEKGDIPEGYSVSREKKERFSLILESASTNQTSMYLCASSQTSDYEQYFGPGTRLTVT.

The chain is built from TRBV4-1 and TRBJ1-2; 7 bases map to TRBD1. V lost 4 bases to trimming and J lost 5 bases; unmatched junction nucleotides: 4. Germline V gene lookup returns CDR1 MGHRA and CDR2 YSYEKL. The CDR3 sequence is 13 residues long. This CDR3 reads CASSPGQRYGYTF. The CDR3 region has the DNA TGCGCCAGCAGCCCGGGACAGAGATATGGCTACACCTTC.

This sequence joins TRBV5-1 and TRBJ2-1; perhaps TRBD2 as D (5 bases). V was shortened by 2 bases and J by 0 bases, with 9 bases between the two germline ends. The CDR3 contains 15 residues. Per the germline V gene, CDR1 is SGHRS and CDR2 is YFSETQ. The CDR3 sequence is CASSFRDSSYNEQFF. The CDR3 DNA reads as TGCGCCAGCAGCTTCCGGGATAGCTCCTACAATGAGCAGTTCTTC.

The chain carries TRBV5-1 and TRBJ2-7; D unresolved. There are 15 residues in the CDR3. V shed 0 bases and J shed 1 base, with 11 bases lying between them. Germline CDR1 reads SGHRS; CDR2 reads YFSETQ. The DNA of the CDR3 is TGCGCCAGCAGCTTGGATTTGCGAACGTCCTACGAGCAGTACTTC. Protein product: CASSLDLRTSYEQYF.

This sequence joins TRBV2 and TRBJ2-5, with D unresolved. Per germline, CDR1 SNHLY and CDR2 FYNNEI. The CDR3 runs 11 residues. V was pared by 3 bases and J by 9 bases, with 8 bases between. CDR3 sequence reads: CASSEWGAQYF. For the CDR3, the DNA is TGTGCCAGCAGTGAGTGGGGTGCCCAGTACTTC.

This clonotype has a single count. The chain links TRBV2 to TRBJ1-6; unclear D gene. Per the germline V gene, CDR1 is SNHLY and CDR2 is FYNNEI. V lost 2 bases to trimming and J lost 10 bases, with 9 bases between them. This CDR3 comprises 13 residues. The CDR3 region has the DNA TGTGCCAGCAGTGAAAGGGATCAATCACCCCTCCACTTT. Translating it yields CASSERDQSPLHF.

This CDR3 reads CSARVAGSNQPQHF. CDR3 bases: TGCAGTGCTAGAGTCGCGGGGAGCAATCAGCCCCAGCATTTT. The chain combines TRBV20-1 with TRBJ1-5; D is unclear. The ends were cut back, 1 base at V and 1 base at J, with 8 bases in the middle. The CDR3 covers 14 residues. Germline V gives CDR1 DFQATT, CDR2 SNEGSKA (reference sequence).

The V call is TRBV4-1, the J call TRBJ2-5, with D perhaps TRBD2 (5 bases). V gave up 0 bases and J gave up 3 bases, with 14 bases separating them. Germline assignment: CDR1 MGHRA and CDR2 YSYEKL. The CDR3 extends over 16 amino acids. The CDR3 loop reads CASSQDIGVREETQYF. The CDR3 region has the DNA TGCGCCAGCAGCCAAGATATCGGAGTGAGGGAAGAGACCCAGTACTTC.

The chain couples TRBV20-1 to TRBJ1-3; D gene uncertain. The CDR3 totals 14 residues. Germline CDR1 DFQATT, CDR2 SNEGSKA (reference sequence). Trimming took off 3 bases at V and 4 bases at J, with 13 bases between the two ends. CDR3 in amino acids: CSASEASAGNTIYF. The CDR3 region has the DNA TGCAGTGCTAGCGAGGCGTCGGCCGGAAACACCATATATTTT.

The rearrangement links TRBV4-1 to TRBJ2-5, with D possibly being TRBD2 (5 bases). CDR1 and CDR2 from the germline V gene are MGHRA and YSYEKL. CDR3 length equals 15 residues. Trimming cost V 6 bases and J 0 bases, with 14 bases left between them. In DNA form, the CDR3 reads TGCGCCAGCAGTAAGACTACCGTATACCAAGAGACCCAGTACTTC. Translation gives CASSKTTVYQETQYF.

The genes are TRBV5-4 and TRBJ2-5; either TRBD1 or TRBD2 may supply D (5 bases each). Trimming stripped 0 bases from V and 5 bases from J, with 11 bases between. CDR3 size: 14 residues. CDR1 SGHNT and CDR2 YYREEE come from the germline V gene (reference sequence). The CDR3 spells CASSLEGRGETQYF. The DNA for the CDR3 is TGTGCCAGCAGCTTGGAGGGGCGCGGGGAGACCCAGTACTTC.

The chain couples TRBV20-1 to TRBJ2-7, with D unclear. The CDR3 is 12 amino acids. Trimming removed 0 bases from V and 7 bases from J, with 10 bases in between. Germline-derived CDR1 and CDR2 are DFQATT and SNEGSKA (reference sequence). CDR3 residues: CSARENSREQYF. In DNA, the CDR3 is TGCAGTGCTAGAGAGAACAGCCGAGAGCAGTACTTC.

This chain connects TRBV5-1 to TRBJ2-1; D is undetermined. This CDR3 spans 15 amino acids. V lost 4 bases and J lost 0, with 11 bases in between. Germline CDR1 SGHRS, CDR2 YFSETQ. The CDR3 loop is CASSPGPSSYNEQFF. The CDR3, as DNA: TGCGCCAGCAGCCCCGGTCCGAGCTCCTACAATGAGCAGTTCTTC.

In nucleotides, the CDR3 is TGCAGCGTTGTCGGGAGGGCAGGGGACACCGGGGAGCTGTTTTTT. Translation gives CSVVGRAGDTGELFF. V is TRBV29-1 and J is TRBJ2-2; the match to TRBD2 covers 8 bases. V shed 4 bases and J 3 bases; nucleotides not matched to a gene: 7. The CDR3 loop spans 15 amino acids. The V gene's germline CDR1 is SQVTM and CDR2 ANQGSEA.

The CDR3 nucleotides are TGCAGTGCTCCCTCCTCCTCTGGGGCCAACGTCCTGACTTTC. It specifies CSAPSSSGANVLTF. V usage is TRBV20-1 and J usage is TRBJ2-6; no definite D call. V dropped 5 bases and J dropped 0 bases, with 8 bases sitting between them. This CDR3 region has 14 residues. Germline loops: CDR1 DFQATT, CDR2 SNEGSKA (reference sequence).

The chain carries TRBV2 and TRBJ2-1; TRBD2 agrees at 8 bases. V trimming: 6 bases; J trimming: 3 bases; junction bases outside the gene matches: 7. The CDR3 has 15 amino acids. Germline-derived CDR1 and CDR2 are SNHLY and FYNNEI. The CDR3 nucleotides read TGTGCCAGCAGACAAAGGGCGGGAGGCTACAATGAGCAGTTCTTC. Amino acid sequence: CASRQRAGGYNEQFF.

The DNA for the CDR3 is TGTGCCAGCAGCCATGGACAGAACTATGGCTACACCTTC. Amino acid sequence: CASSHGQNYGYTF. The J gene is TRBJ1-2, the V gene TRBV9, with D perhaps matching TRBD1 (6 bases). V lost 4 bases and J 2 bases, leaving 9 bases between the germline ends. Germline CDR1 is SGDLS and CDR2 is YYNGEE. The CDR3 runs 13 residues.